This is a list of T cell receptor beta chains from one sample in a study of control samples from healthy donors and cancer patients. Only in-frame clones appear in the TCRdb table, and some are missing; sequencing was by immunoSEQ multiplex PCR. The table has 130,000 or so clones, about nine tenths seen once. The sample was blood. The receptors derive from a man between 35 and 55 years old in good health. Each CDR3 is given with its conserved first and last residue. The order of the fields is clone size, D gene, V gene, J gene, CDR3 protein, CDR3 DNA. A D gene is named only where the DNA matches it firmly. Clone size is given for some rows only: seen once, a few or many times, or a class if the clone is expanded.

>NA|TRBD1|TRBV28|TRBJ1-5
CASSPWTGLSNQPQHF
TGTGCCAGCAGTCCATGGACAGGGTTAAGCAATCAGCCCCAGCATTTT
>NA|TRBD1|TRBV7-9|TRBJ1-2
CASSLGQGHGYTF
TGTGCCAGCAGCCTCGGACAGGGCCATGGCTACACCTTC
>NA|NA|TRBV5-1|TRBJ2-2
CASSLGQRNTGELFF
TGCGCCAGCAGCTTGGGACAGCGGAACACCGGGGAGCTGTTTTTT
>NA|TRBD1|TRBV27|TRBJ1-2
CASSSFRKTGSYGYTF
TGTGCCAGCAGTTCCTTCCGGAAGACAGGGTCCTATGGCTACACCTTC
>NA|TRBD1|TRBV5-6|TRBJ1-2
CASSFYRPGQGYGYTF
TGTGCCAGCAGTTTTTACCGACCGGGACAGGGCTATGGCTACACCTTC
>NA|NA|TRBV9|TRBJ2-1
CASSLGLPQYNEQFF
TGTGCCAGCAGCCTCGGCCTCCCGCAGTACAATGAGCAGTTCTTC
>NA|NA|TRBV6-1|TRBJ2-3
CASSEARQITDTQYF
TGTGCCAGCAGTGAAGCGCGCCAAATCACAGATACGCAGTATTTT
>NA|TRBD1|TRBV7-8|TRBJ2-7
CASSLGVWGQQAYEQYF
TGTGCCAGCAGCTTGGGGGTTTGGGGACAGCAAGCGTACGAGCAGTACTTC
>NA|NA|TRBV19|TRBJ1-5
CASMGSNQPQHF
TGTGCCAGTATGGGCTCCAATCAGCCCCAGCATTTT
>NA|NA|TRBV9|TRBJ1-5
CARSRDNSNQPQHF
TGTGCCAGGAGCCGGGACAATAGCAATCAGCCCCAGCATTTT
>NA|TRBD1|TRBV4-1|TRBJ2-7
CASSQGYFGDRGYEQYF
TGCGCCAGCAGCCAAGGTTATTTTGGGGACAGAGGCTACGAGCAGTACTTC
>NA|TRBD2|TRBV5-8|TRBJ2-3
CASSLRGSGRVTDTQYF
TGTGCCAGCAGCTTAAGAGGTAGCGGGAGAGTCACAGATACGCAGTATTTT
>NA|NA|TRBV7-9|TRBJ1-3
CASSFEGNTIYF
TGTGCCAGCAGCTTCGAGGGAAACACCATATATTTT
>NA|TRBD1|TRBV5-1|TRBJ2-7
CASSYGTGNPYEQYF
TGCGCCAGCAGCTATGGGACAGGGAATCCGTACGAGCAGTACTTC
>NA|NA|TRBV5-1|TRBJ2-2
CASSLALGSDWTGELFF
TGCGCCAGCAGCTTGGCCTTGGGAAGTGATTGGACCGGGGAGCTGTTTTTT
>NA|TRBD2|TRBV19|TRBJ2-7
CASSSAGPSGGKAYEQYF
TGTGCCAGTAGTTCCGCCGGGCCTAGCGGGGGGAAGGCCTACGAGCAGTACTTC
>NA|TRBD1|TRBV10-3|TRBJ2-7
CAISDAGTGYEQYF
TGTGCCATCAGTGATGCCGGGACAGGCTACGAGCAGTACTTC
>NA|NA|TRBV7-9|TRBJ2-1
CASSGDGGPGEQFF
TGTGCCAGCAGCGGGGACGGGGGACCGGGTGAGCAGTTCTTC
>NA|TRBD1|TRBV6-1|TRBJ1-6
CASSEADRWASPLHF
TGTGCCAGCAGTGAAGCGGACAGGTGGGCTTCACCCCTCCACTTT
>NA|NA|TRBV6-4|TRBJ2-7
CASSDWGGRKAYEQYF
TGTGCCAGCAGTGACTGGGGGGGGCGCAAAGCCTACGAGCAGTACTTC
>NA|NA|TRBV19|TRBJ1-5
CASSIGQSYSNQPQHF
TGTGCCAGTAGTATAGGGCAGTCTTATAGCAATCAGCCCCAGCATTTT
>NA|NA|TRBV6-5|TRBJ2-2
CASSYLVPPGELFF
TGTGCCAGCAGTTACTTAGTGCCCCCCGGGGAGCTGTTTTTT
>NA|NA|TRBV20-1|TRBJ1-2
CSARADAGYTF
TGCAGTGCTAGGGCTGATGCGGGCTACACCTTC
>NA|NA|TRBV29-1|TRBJ2-1
CSVGGGGARSYNEQFF
TGCAGCGTTGGAGGAGGGGGGGCTAGGTCCTACAATGAGCAGTTCTTC
>once|NA|TRBV6-5|TRBJ1-6
CASSQVGNYNSPLHF
TGTGCCAGCAGCCAGGTCGGCAATTATAATTCACCCCTCCACTTT
>once|NA|TRBV28|TRBJ2-7
CASSLRDVPSYEQYF
TGTGCCAGCAGCCTCCGGGACGTACCCTCCTACGAGCAGTACTTC
>NA|NA|TRBV7-2|TRBJ1-1
CASSIKGLSTEAFF
TGTGCCAGCAGCATAAAGGGACTAAGCACTGAAGCTTTCTTT
>NA|NA|TRBV18|TRBJ1-4
CASSPPGGQREKLFF
TGTGCCAGCTCACCACCCGGGGGTCAGCGGGAAAAACTGTTTTTT
>NA|NA|TRBV24-1|TRBJ2-3
CATSALPGEFTDTQYF
TGTGCCACCAGTGCCCTGCCGGGGGAATTTACAGATACGCAGTATTTT
>NA|NA|TRBV2|TRBJ2-1
CASSEFPLNNEQFF
TGTGCCAGCAGTGAATTTCCTCTAAACAATGAGCAGTTCTTC
>NA|NA|TRBV6-5|TRBJ1-2
CASSRDASNGYTF
TGTGCCAGCAGCCGCGACGCGTCAAATGGCTACACCTTC
>NA|NA|TRBV30|TRBJ1-6
CAWSGEGYNSPLHF
TGTGCCTGGAGTGGGGAGGGGTATAATTCACCCCTCCACTTT
>NA|TRBD1|TRBV19|TRBJ1-2
CASSETGAYGYTF
TGTGCCAGTAGCGAGACAGGGGCCTATGGCTACACCTTC
>NA|TRBD1|TRBV18|TRBJ1-1
CASTLRGNVDTEAFF
TGTGCCAGCACACTCAGGGGGAATGTAGACACTGAAGCTTTCTTT
>NA|TRBD1|TRBV28|TRBJ2-7
CASRRDRGAGYEQYF
TGTGCCAGCAGACGTGACAGGGGAGCGGGCTACGAGCAGTACTTC